The clone carrying this T cell receptor (beta chain) appeared many times. Germline loops: CDR1 KGHSH, CDR2 LQKENI. This CDR3 region has 16 residues. Trimming removed 4 bases from V and 1 base from J; junction bases left unmatched: 9. Via MiXCR, TCRdb re-called the 5' RACE reads, giving one row per CDR3 protein. The table shows fewer than 60,000 distinct CDR3 sequences, with roughly 7.4% occurring only once. This specimen belongs to a study of spatial heterogeneity in lung cancer. Overall study context: The study consistently detected more beta-chain than alpha-chain sequences.

The time point here: blood at routine non-recurrence follow-up after resection. Whole RNA was taken from tumor, nontumor lung or frozen PBMC; it was then sequenced unsorted. The sequence was collected from a female donor with early-stage non-small cell lung cancer. This chain joins TRBV18 and TRBJ1-2, with 7 nucleotides matching TRBD1. Sample: PBMCs, taken at follow-up. The CDR3 DNA reads TGTGCCAGCTCACAAACGTCGGGACAGCTTAACTATGGCTACACCTTC. Its protein product is CASSQTSGQLNYGYTF.